The clone carrying this TCR beta chain occurred a few times. Its antigen is undetermined. TCRdb re-called the RT-PCR reads with MiXCR, one entry per CDR3 protein. The profile shows around 200,000 distinct CDR3 sequences, around 15% of them singletons. The trim removed 3 bases at V and 2 bases at J, leaving 6 bases unmatched. The CDR3 runs 16 residues. Germline V lookup: CDR1 SGDLS, CDR2 YYNGEE. These data are taken from a study of response to subunit inactivated influenza vaccine. Study-level findings and limits: After each seasonal influenza vaccination, few new T cells are recruited, the authors suggested.

The TCR comes from a man aged 50 to 60 who received an inactivated influenza vaccine. This specimen was CD8+ T cells sorted from PBMCs, taken about 5 days after vaccination. The V call is TRBV9, the J call TRBJ2-1; 9 nucleotides agree with TRBD2. The CDR3 region is CASSGPASGTYNEQFF. CDR3 nucleotide sequence: TGTGCCAGCAGCGGACCTGCTAGCGGGACCTACAATGAGCAGTTCTTC.